Listed here is a single TCR beta chain. Antigen specificity is unknown. The trim removed 7 bases at V and 6 bases at J, leaving 5 bases unmatched. Germline CDR1 and CDR2: SGHDT and YYEEEE. This CDR3 has 13 residues. The data stem from a study of PD-L1 blockade in urothelial cancer. Background on the study: Patients began atezolizumab, 1,200 mg intravenously every 3 weeks, in about 2014. A median approximately 150,000 T cells were found in blood samples.

Study-level findings and limits: Below-median blood TCR clonality before treatment forecast better survival.

TCRdb's copy holds only in-frame clones and misses some; the assay was immunoSEQ multiplex PCR. There are tens of thousands of clones in the sample; roughly four fifths occur only once, and about 3.3% lies in the top ten. The sequenced sample was PBMCs, obtained around atezolizumab (anti-PD-L1) treatment. The TCR sequence derives from a man between 65 and 85 years old with urothelial cancer. The chain combines TRBV5-6 with TRBJ2-1; TRBD1 aligns across 9 bases. This CDR3 is CASGSTGGNEQFF. CDR3 nucleotides: TGTGCCAGCGGTTCGACAGGGGGCAATGAGCAGTTCTTC.